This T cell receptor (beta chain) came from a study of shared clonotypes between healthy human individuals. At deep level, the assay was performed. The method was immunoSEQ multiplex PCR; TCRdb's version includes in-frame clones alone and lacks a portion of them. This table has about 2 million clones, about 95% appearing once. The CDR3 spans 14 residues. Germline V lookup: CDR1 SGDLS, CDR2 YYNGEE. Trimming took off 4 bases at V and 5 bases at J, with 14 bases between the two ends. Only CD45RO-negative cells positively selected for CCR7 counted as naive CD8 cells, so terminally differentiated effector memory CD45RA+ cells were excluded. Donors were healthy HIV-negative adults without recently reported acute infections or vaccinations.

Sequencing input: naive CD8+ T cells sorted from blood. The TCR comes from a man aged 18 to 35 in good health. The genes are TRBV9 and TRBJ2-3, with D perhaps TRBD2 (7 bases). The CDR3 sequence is CASSSERGQDTQYF. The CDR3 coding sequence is TGTGCCAGCAGCTCAGAGCGGGGACAAGATACGCAGTATTTT.